The 4 T cell receptor beta chains reported below all come from one sample, sequenced in a study of long-term antiretroviral therapy in people with HIV. Version v3.0 of the immunoSEQ assay was performed at survey level. Libraries were prepared by immunoSEQ multiplex PCR; TCRdb keeps only in-frame clonotypes and omits some of them. Here the sample spans some 33,000 clones, 82% being singletons. The sample was unsorted PBMCs, taken 0.6 years after starting antiretroviral therapy. The receptors here all came from a man younger than 30 with HIV.

The chain uses TRBV13 and TRBJ1-1; 7 bases are a match to TRBD1. CDR1 and CDR2 (germline): PRHDT, FYEKMQ (reference sequence). The length of the CDR3 is 14 residues. The J segment lost 4 bases and the V segment lost 5 bases, leaving 7 bases of the junction unmatched. CDR3 nucleotide sequence: TGTGCCAGCAGCATAAGACAGGGATCCACTGAAGCTTTCTTT. The encoded protein is CASSIRQGSTEAFF.

The chain couples TRBV4-1 to TRBJ2-7, with 11 bases aligning to TRBD2. Trimming at V came to 6 bases and at J to 4 bases, leaving 8 bases not matched to a gene. Germline V gives CDR1 MGHRA, CDR2 YSYEKL. The CDR3 spans 15 residues. CDR3 nucleotide sequence: TGCGCCAGCAGTCGGACAGGGACTAGCGGATACGAGCAGTACTTC. It yields the protein CASSRTGTSGYEQYF.

The V gene is TRBV7-9, the J gene TRBJ2-1; no firm D call. This CDR3 has 12 residues. In germline, CDR1 is SEHNR, CDR2 FQNEAQ (reference sequence). V lost 2 bases and J 7 bases, leaving 6 bases between the germline ends. The CDR3 coding sequence is TGTGCCAGCAGCTTATTTGTGAATGAGCAGTTCTTC. It translates to CASSLFVNEQFF.

The chain joins TRBV19 to TRBJ2-7; 10 bases agree with TRBD1. The germline gives CDR1 LNHDA, CDR2 SQIVND (reference sequence). Germline trimming cut 5 bases from V and 3 bases from J; bases unmatched to any gene: 7. The length of the CDR3 is 15 residues. CDR3 DNA: TGTGCCAGTAGTTTCACCGGGACAGGGGACTACGAGCAGTACTTC. Translating gives CASSFTGTGDYEQYF.